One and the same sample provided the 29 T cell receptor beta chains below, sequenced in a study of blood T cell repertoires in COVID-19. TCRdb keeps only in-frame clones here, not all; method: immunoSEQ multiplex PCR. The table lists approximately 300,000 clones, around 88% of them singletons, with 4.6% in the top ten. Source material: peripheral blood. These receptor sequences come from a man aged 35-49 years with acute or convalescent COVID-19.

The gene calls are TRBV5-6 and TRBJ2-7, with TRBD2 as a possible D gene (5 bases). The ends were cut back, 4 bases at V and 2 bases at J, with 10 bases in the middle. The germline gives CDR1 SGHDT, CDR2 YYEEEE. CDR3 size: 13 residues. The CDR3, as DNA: TGTGCCAGCAGCCCCTCACTAGCCTACGAGCAGTACTTC. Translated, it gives CASSPSLAYEQYF.

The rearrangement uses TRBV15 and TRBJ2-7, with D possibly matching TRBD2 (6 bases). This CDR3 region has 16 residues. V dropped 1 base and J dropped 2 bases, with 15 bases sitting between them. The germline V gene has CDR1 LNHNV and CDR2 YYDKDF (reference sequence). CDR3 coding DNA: TGTGCCACCAGCAGAGGGGGGGATACATCTACCTACGAGCAGTACTTC. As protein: CATSRGGDTSTYEQYF.

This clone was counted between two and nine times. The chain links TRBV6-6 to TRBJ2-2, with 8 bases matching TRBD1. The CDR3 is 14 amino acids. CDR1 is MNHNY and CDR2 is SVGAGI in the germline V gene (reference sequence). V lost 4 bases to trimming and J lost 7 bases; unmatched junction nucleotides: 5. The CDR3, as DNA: TGTGCCAGCAGTTTCTTACAGGGGGACGGGGAGCTGTTTTTT. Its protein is CASSFLQGDGELFF.

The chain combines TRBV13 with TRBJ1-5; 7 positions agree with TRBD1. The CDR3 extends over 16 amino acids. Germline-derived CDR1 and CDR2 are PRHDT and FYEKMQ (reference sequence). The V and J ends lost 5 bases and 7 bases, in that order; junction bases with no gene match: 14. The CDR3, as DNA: TGTGCCAGCAGCATTGGGACAGCCGGCCCACGGCAGCCCCAGCATTTT. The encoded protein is CASSIGTAGPRQPQHF.

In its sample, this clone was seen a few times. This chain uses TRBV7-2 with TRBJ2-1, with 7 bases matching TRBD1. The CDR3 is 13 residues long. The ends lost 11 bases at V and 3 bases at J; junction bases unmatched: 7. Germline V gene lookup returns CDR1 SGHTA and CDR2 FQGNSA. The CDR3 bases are TGTGCCGTACAGGGGTATTTCTACAATGAGCAGTTCTTC. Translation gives CAVQGYFYNEQFF.

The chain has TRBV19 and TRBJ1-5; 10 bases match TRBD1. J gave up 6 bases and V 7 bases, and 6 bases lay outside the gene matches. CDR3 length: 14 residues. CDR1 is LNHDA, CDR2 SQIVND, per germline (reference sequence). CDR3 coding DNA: TGTGCCAGTAATCGTGGACAGGGGGGTCAGCCCCAGCATTTT. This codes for CASNRGQGGQPQHF.

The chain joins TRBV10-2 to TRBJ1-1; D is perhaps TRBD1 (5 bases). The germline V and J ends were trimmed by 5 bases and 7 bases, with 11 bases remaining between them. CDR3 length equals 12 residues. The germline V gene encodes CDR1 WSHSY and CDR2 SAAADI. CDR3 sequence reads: CASSFPGLEAFF. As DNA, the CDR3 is TGCGCCAGCAGTTTTCCGGGACTTGAAGCTTTCTTT.

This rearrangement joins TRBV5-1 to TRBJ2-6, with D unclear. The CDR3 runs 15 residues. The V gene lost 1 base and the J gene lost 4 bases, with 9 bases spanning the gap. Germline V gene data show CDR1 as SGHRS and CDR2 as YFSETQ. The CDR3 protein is CASSLMESGANVLTF. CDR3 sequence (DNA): TGCGCCAGCAGCTTGATGGAGTCCGGGGCCAACGTCCTGACTTTC.

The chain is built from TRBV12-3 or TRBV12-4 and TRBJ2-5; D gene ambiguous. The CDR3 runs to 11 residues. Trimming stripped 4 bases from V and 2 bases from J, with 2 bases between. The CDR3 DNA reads TGTGCCAGCAGTTCACAAGAGACCCAGTACTTC. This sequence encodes CASSSQETQYF.

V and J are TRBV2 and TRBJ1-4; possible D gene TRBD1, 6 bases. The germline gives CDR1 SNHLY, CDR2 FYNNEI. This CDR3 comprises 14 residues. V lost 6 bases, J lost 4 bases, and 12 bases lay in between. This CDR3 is CASRGGQFNEKLFF. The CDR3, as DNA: TGTGCCAGCAGAGGAGGACAGTTTAATGAAAAACTGTTTTTT.

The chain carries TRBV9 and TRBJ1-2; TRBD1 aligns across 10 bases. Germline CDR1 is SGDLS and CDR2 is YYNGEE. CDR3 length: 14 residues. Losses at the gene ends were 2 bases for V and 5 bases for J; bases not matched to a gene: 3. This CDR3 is CASSVTGGSYGYTF. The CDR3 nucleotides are TGTGCCAGCAGCGTGACAGGGGGCTCGTATGGCTACACCTTC.

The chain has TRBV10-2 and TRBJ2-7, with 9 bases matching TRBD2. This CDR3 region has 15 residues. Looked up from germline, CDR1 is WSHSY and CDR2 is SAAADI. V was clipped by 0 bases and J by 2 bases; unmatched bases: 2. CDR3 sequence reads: CASSESLAGTYEQYF. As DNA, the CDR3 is TGCGCCAGCAGTGAGTCACTAGCGGGTACCTACGAGCAGTACTTC.

CDR3 in amino acids: CASSLGTGYGYTF. CDR3 sequence (DNA): TGTGCCAGCTCACTAGGGACAGGCTATGGCTACACCTTC. The chain uses TRBV18 and TRBJ1-2; the match to TRBD1 covers 8 bases. The length of the CDR3 is 13 residues. The trim removed 4 bases at V and 4 bases at J, leaving 2 bases unmatched. Germline CDR1 KGHSH, CDR2 LQKENI.

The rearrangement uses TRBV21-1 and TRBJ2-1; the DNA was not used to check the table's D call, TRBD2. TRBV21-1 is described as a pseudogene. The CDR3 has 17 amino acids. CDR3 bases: TGTGCCAGCAGCACCAAGGATAGCGGGGGGGCCTACAATGAGCAGTTCTTC. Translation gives CASSTKDSGGAYNEQFF.

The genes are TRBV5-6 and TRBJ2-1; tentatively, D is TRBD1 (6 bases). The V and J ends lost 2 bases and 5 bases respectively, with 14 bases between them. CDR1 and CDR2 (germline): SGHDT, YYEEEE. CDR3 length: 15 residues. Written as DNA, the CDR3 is TGTGCCAGCAGCTTAGGGGACATAGGTAACAATGAGCAGTTCTTC. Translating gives CASSLGDIGNNEQFF. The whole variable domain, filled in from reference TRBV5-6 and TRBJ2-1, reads DAGVTQSPTHLIKTRGQQVTLRCSPKSGHDTVSWYQQALGQGPQFIFQYYEEEERQRGNFPDRFSGHQFPNYSSELNVNALLLGDSALYLCASSLGDIGNNEQFFGPGTRLTVL.

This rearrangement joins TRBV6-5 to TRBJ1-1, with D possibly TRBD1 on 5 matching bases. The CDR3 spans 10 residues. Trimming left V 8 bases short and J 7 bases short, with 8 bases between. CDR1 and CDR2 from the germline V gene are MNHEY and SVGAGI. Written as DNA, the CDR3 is TGTGCCAGCGGGAGGGGTGAAGCTTTCTTT. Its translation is CASGRGEAFF.

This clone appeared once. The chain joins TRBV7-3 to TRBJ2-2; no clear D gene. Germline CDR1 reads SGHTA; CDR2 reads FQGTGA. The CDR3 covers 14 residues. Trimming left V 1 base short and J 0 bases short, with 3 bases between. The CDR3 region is CASSLISNTGELFF. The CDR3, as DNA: TGTGCCAGCAGCTTAATCTCGAACACCGGGGAGCTGTTTTTT. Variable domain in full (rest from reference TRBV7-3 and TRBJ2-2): GAGVSQTPSNKVTEKGKYVELRCDPISGHTALYWYRQSLGQGPEFLIYFQGTGAADDSGLPNDRFFAVRPEGSVSTLKIQRTERGDSAVYLCASSLISNTGELFFGEGSRLTVL.

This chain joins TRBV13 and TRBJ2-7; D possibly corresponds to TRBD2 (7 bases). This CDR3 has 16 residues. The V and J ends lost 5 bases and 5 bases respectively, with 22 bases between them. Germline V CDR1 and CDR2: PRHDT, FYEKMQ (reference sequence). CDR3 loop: CASSPRARGGAHEQYF. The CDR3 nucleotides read TGTGCCAGCAGCCCCCGCGCTAGGGGGGGGGCCCACGAGCAGTACTTC.

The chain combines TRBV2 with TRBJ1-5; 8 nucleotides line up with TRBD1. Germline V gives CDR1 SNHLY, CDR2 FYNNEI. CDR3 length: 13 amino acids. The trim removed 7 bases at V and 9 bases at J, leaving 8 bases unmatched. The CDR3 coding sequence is TGTGCCAGCACCCGGACAGGGAGTGGGCCCCAGCATTTT. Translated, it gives CASTRTGSGPQHF.

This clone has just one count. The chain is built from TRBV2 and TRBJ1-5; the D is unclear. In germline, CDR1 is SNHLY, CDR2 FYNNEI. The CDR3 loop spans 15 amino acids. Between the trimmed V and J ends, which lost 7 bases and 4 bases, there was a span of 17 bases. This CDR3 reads CASTPRGQSNQPQHF. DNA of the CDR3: TGTGCCAGCACCCCCCGAGGGCAGTCAAATCAGCCCCAGCATTTT.

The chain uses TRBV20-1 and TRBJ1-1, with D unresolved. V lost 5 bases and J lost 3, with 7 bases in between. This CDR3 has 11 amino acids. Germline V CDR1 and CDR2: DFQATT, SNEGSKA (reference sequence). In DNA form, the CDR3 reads TGCAGTGCTGACTATTACACTGAAGCTTTCTTT. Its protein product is CSADYYTEAFF.

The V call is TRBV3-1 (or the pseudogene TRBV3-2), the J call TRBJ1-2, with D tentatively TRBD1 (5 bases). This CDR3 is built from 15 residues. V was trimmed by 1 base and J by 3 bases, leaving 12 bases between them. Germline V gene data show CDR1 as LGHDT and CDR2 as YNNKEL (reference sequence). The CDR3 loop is CASSQGPQGYYGYTF. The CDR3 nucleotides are TGTGCCAGCAGCCAAGGTCCCCAGGGATACTATGGCTACACCTTC.

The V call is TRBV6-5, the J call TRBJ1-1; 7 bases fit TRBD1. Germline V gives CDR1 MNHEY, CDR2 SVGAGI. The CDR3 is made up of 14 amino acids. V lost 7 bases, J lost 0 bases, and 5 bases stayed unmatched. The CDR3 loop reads CASNPTGLNTEAFF. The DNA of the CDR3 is TGTGCCAGCAACCCGACAGGGTTGAACACTGAAGCTTTCTTT.

CDR3 sequence: CSVEGAGGGRAGELFF. CDR3 nucleotide sequence: TGCAGCGTTGAAGGGGCGGGGGGAGGAAGAGCCGGGGAGCTGTTTTTT. J is TRBJ2-2 and V is TRBV29-1, with 8 nucleotides matching TRBD2. In germline, CDR1 is SQVTM, CDR2 ANQGSEA. The CDR3 has 16 amino acids. V gave up 1 base and J gave up 6 bases; unmatched junction bases: 10.

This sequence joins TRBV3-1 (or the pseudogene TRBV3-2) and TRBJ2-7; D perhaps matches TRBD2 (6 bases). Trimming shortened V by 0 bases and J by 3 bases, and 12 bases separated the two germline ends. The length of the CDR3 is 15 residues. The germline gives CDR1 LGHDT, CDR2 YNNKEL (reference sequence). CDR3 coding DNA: TGTGCCAGCAGCCAAGAAACGGGGAGGAACTACGAGCAGTACTTC. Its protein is CASSQETGRNYEQYF.

The CDR3 here is CASSLLGGGRNVLTF. Here the CDR3 DNA reads TGTGCCAGCAGCCTCCTAGGCGGAGGGAGGAACGTCCTGACTTTC. The rearrangement links TRBV3-1 (or the pseudogene TRBV3-2) to TRBJ2-6; D might be TRBD2 (6 bases). Germline V gene data show CDR1 as LGHDT and CDR2 as YNNKEL (reference sequence). CDR3 size: 15 residues. The V and J ends lost 4 bases and 10 bases respectively, with 17 bases between them.

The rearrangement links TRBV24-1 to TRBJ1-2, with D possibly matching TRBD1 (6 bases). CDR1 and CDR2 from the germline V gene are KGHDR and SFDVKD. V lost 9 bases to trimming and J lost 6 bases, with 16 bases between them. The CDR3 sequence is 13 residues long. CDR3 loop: CATSGTFFNGYTF. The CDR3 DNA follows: TGTGCCACCTCCGGGACATTCTTCAATGGCTACACCTTC.

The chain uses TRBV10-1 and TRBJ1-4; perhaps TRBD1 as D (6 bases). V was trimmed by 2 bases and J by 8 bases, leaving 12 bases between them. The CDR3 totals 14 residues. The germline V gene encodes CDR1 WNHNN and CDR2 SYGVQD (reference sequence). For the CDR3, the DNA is TGCGCCAGCAGTGAGACAGGGAATTCGGAAAAACTGTTTTTT. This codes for CASSETGNSEKLFF.

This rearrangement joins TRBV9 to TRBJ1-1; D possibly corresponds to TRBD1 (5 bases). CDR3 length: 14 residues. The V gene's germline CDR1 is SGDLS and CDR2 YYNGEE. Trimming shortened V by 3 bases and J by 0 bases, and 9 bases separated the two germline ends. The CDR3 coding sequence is TGTGCCAGCAGCGCAGGACAAATGAACACTGAAGCTTTCTTT. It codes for CASSAGQMNTEAFF.